These 18 T cell receptor beta chains share one sample of origin, sequenced in a study of naive and memory T cell subsets. An equimolar mix of two oligonucleotides served as the beta constant-region primer for TRBC1 and TRBC2. TCRdb called the UMI-ligation and nested PCR reads again in MiXCR, with one record for every CDR3 protein. The table lists around 90,000 distinct CDR3 sequences, over 7% of them singletons. What was sequenced was central memory CD4+ T cells from blood. The receptors come from a human donor in good health.

This clonotype was counted at least ten times. CDR3 sequence (DNA): TGTGCCAGCGGCCAGATTTCGAACACTGAAGCTTTCTTT. Its translation: CASGQISNTEAFF. V and J are TRBV7-7 and TRBJ1-1, with D uncertain. Per germline, CDR1 SSHAT and CDR2 FNYEAQ (reference sequence). Trimming cost V 8 bases and J 1 base, with 11 bases left between them. The CDR3 is 13 residues long.

This clonotype was recorded many times. The chain carries TRBV29-1 and TRBJ1-1, with TRBD1 identical over 7 bases. Germline V lookup: CDR1 SQVTM, CDR2 ANQGSEA. The trim removed 6 bases at V and 7 bases at J, leaving 5 bases unmatched. The CDR3 sequence is 11 residues long. The CDR3 sequence is CSVGTVFEAFF. CDR3 nucleotides: TGCAGCGTCGGGACAGTCTTTGAAGCTTTCTTT.

CDR3 in amino acids: CATSGTATNGYTF. CDR3 sequence (DNA): TGTGCCACCAGTGGCACAGCGACAAATGGCTACACCTTC. This rearrangement joins TRBV24-1 to TRBJ1-2; D remains ambiguous. V was cut by 5 bases and J by 6 bases, with 12 bases left in between. Germline V gene lookup returns CDR1 KGHDR and CDR2 SFDVKD. The CDR3 loop spans 13 amino acids.

The table lists this clonotype with many counts. This chain connects TRBV7-2 to TRBJ2-5, with TRBD2 matching 11 bases. CDR1 SGHTA and CDR2 FQGNSA come from the germline V gene. The CDR3 length is 14 residues. Unmatched junction bases numbered 3, after V lost 0 bases and J lost 9 bases. The CDR3 DNA follows: TGTGCCAGCAGCTTAGCACTAGCGGGAGTCGCCCAGTACTTC. Translated: CASSLALAGVAQYF.

This sequence joins TRBV6-2 or TRBV6-3 and TRBJ2-4, with 10 bases identical to TRBD1. This CDR3 is 17 amino acids long. Germline V gives CDR1 MNHEY, CDR2 SVGEGT. Unmatched junction bases numbered 8, after V lost 4 bases and J lost 2 bases. The CDR3 nucleotides read TGTGCCAGCAGTTCTCCCCCGGGACAGGGGACCAAAAACATTCAGTACTTC. Encoded protein: CASSSPPGQGTKNIQYF.

The chain is built from TRBV5-5 and TRBJ2-2; TRBD2 matches at 16 bases. The CDR3 runs to 17 residues. V dropped 3 bases and J dropped 7; count of bases not matched to a gene: 6. Germline CDR1 SGHKS, CDR2 YYEKEE (reference sequence). CDR3 DNA sequence: TGTGCCAGCAGCTCGGGACTAGCGGGAGGGCCTGGCGGGGAGCTGTTTTTT. Encoded protein: CASSSGLAGGPGGELFF.

This clonotype was recorded many times. The V gene is TRBV19, the J gene TRBJ1-1; tentatively, D is TRBD1 (5 bases). Germline V gene lookup returns CDR1 LNHDA and CDR2 SQIVND (reference sequence). The CDR3 is 14 amino acids. V lost 10 bases, J lost 4 bases, and 19 bases lay in between. The DNA for the CDR3 is TGTGCCACCACACCGAGGGGCACGGGCACTGAAGCTTTCTTT. Its protein product is CATTPRGTGTEAFF.

This clonotype showed up many times. The V gene is TRBV29-1, the J gene TRBJ1-1; no firm D call. This CDR3 spans 11 amino acids. The germline CDR1 and CDR2 sequences are SQVTM and ANQGSEA. The ends were cut back, 3 bases at V and 11 bases at J, with 13 bases in the middle. The CDR3 region has the DNA TGCAGCGTTGAGGAATTAAGTCGGGCTTTCTTT. It codes for CSVEELSRAFF. The variable domain in full, with the rest retrieved from reference TRBV29-1 and TRBJ1-1, is SAVISQKPSRDICQRGTSLTIQCQVDSQVTMMFWYRQQPGQSLTLIATANQGSEATYESGFVIDKFPISRPNLTFSTLTVSNMSPEDSSIYLCSVEELSRAFFGQGTRLTVV.

The chain carries TRBV20-1 and TRBJ2-1; 12 bases are a match to TRBD2. The CDR3 sequence is 15 residues long. Germline V lookup: CDR1 DFQATT, CDR2 SNEGSKA (reference sequence). With V trimmed by 0 bases and J by 8 bases, 5 bases remained unmatched. In DNA, the CDR3 is TGCAGTGCTAGAGATAGGAGGACTAGCGGGGATGAGCAGTTCTTC. Translated, it gives CSARDRRTSGDEQFF.

This clonotype was picked up a small number of times. The CDR3, as DNA: TGCAGTGCTCAGGACGGTGGGAGGAACACCGGGGAGCTGTTTTTT. Amino acid sequence: CSAQDGGRNTGELFF. The V call is TRBV20-1, the J call TRBJ2-2, with a weak D call TRBD2 (5 bases). The CDR3 sequence is 15 residues long. V lost 5 bases, J lost 1 base, and 14 bases lay in between. The germline gives CDR1 DFQATT, CDR2 SNEGSKA (reference sequence).

The V gene is TRBV9, the J gene TRBJ2-1, with D hard to call. CDR3 size: 15 residues. CDR1 is SGDLS, CDR2 YYNGEE, per germline. Trimming removed 0 bases from V and 4 bases from J, with 11 bases in between. CDR3 sequence (DNA): TGTGCCAGCAGCGTAGCTGGGCAAGGGTACAATGAGCAGTTCTTC. The encoded protein is CASSVAGQGYNEQFF.

This rearrangement joins TRBV7-2 to TRBJ1-6, with D possibly being TRBD1 (6 bases). Germline values: CDR1 SGHTA, CDR2 FQGNSA. CDR3 length equals 17 residues. V was trimmed by 3 bases and J by 7 bases, leaving 19 bases between them. CDR3 region: CASSFSNEGHGNSPLHF. The CDR3 nucleotides read TGTGCCAGCAGCTTTTCAAATGAGGGACATGGGAATTCACCCCTCCACTTT.

This clonotype was counted at least ten times. The chain couples TRBV6-6 to TRBJ2-5; D assignment may be TRBD1 or TRBD2 (6 bases each). The CDR3 is 13 residues long. The germline CDR1 and CDR2 sequences are MNHNY and SVGAGI (reference sequence). V lost 7 bases and J lost 2, with 11 bases in between. The CDR3 protein is CASTAGQQETQYF. CDR3 bases: TGTGCCAGCACCGCGGGACAACAAGAGACCCAGTACTTC.

With regard to this clonotype: A much larger clone sits a single nucleotide away, making a read error possible. The gene calls are TRBV7-9 and TRBJ1-5; the D gene is possibly TRBD1 (5 bases). Germline V gene sequence: CDR1 SEHNR, CDR2 FQNEAQ (reference sequence). With 3 bases removed from V and 3 bases from J, the gap between germline ends came to 12 bases. The CDR3 covers 15 residues. As DNA, the CDR3 is TGTGCCAGCAGCTTTGCAGGGAATAACAATCAGCCCCAGCATTTT. Amino acids: CASSFAGNNNQPQHF. Full variable domain (missing parts from reference TRBV7-9 and TRBJ1-5): DTGVSQNPRHKITKRGQNVTFRCDPISEHNRLYWYRQTLGQGPEFLTYFQNEAQLEKSRLLSDRFSAERPKGSFSTLEIQRTEQGDSAMYLCASSFAGNNNQPQHFGDGTRLSIL.

The sample holds a few counts of this clonotype. V gene TRBV4-2 combines with J gene TRBJ2-6, with D unresolved. The V end lost 3 bases, the J end lost 0 bases, and 9 bases lay between the germline ends. The CDR3 covers 16 residues. CDR1 is LGHNA and CDR2 is YNFKEQ in the germline V gene. The CDR3 bases are TGTGCCAGCAGCCAGGATGTTACCTCTGGGGCCAACGTCCTGACTTTC. This sequence encodes CASSQDVTSGANVLTF.

This clonotype has at least ten counts. J is TRBJ1-2 and V is TRBV18; 7 bases fit TRBD1. V lost 5 bases and J lost 2; bases outside the gene matches: 5. This CDR3 spans 14 amino acids. Germline assignment: CDR1 KGHSH and CDR2 LQKENI. The CDR3 coding sequence is TGTGCCAGCTCATTGGGACAGCGGAACTATGGCTACACCTTC. This gives the protein CASSLGQRNYGYTF.

This clonotype was seen repeatedly, ten times or more. The CDR3 region is CASSLGRGAMRNEQFF. The CDR3 region has the DNA TGTGCCAGCAGCTTGGGGCGGGGGGCCATGAGGAATGAGCAGTTCTTC. The V gene is TRBV7-8, the J gene TRBJ2-1; 8 bases are shared with TRBD2. Germline CDR1 SGHVS, CDR2 FQNEAQ. The CDR3 is made up of 16 amino acids. The V and J ends lost 3 bases and 7 bases, in that order; junction bases with no gene match: 11.

This clonotype has a count of ten or more. This chain uses TRBV27 with TRBJ1-6; maybe TRBD1 (5 bases). Germline values: CDR1 MNHEY, CDR2 SMNVEV (reference sequence). V dropped 5 bases and J dropped 13 bases, with 12 bases sitting between them. This CDR3 comprises 12 residues. The CDR3: CASSTGTVPLHF. CDR3 nucleotide sequence: TGTGCCAGCAGTACCGGGACTGTGCCCCTCCACTTT.